This T cell receptor (beta chain) was found in a study of blood T cells in healthy people across ages. CDR3 length: 14 amino acids. Germline V gene sequence: CDR1 SQVTM, CDR2 ANQGSEA. The V end was cut by 4 bases, the J end by 10 bases, with 20 bases between. Together with a sample-barcoded 5' primer, a J-beta primer mix was included in a second PCR lasting about 6 to 11 cycles. TCRdb fed the 5' RACE reads into MiXCR, producing one record per CDR3 protein. This table holds 750,000 to 950,000 distinct CDR3 sequences, 25% to 35% found once. This clonotype was observed a handful of times. A single base separates this from a much larger clone, so it may be a read error. This same sample was also taken into another study, of T cells of mothers and their children.

This TCR derives from a woman aged 40 to 50 in good health. This chain links TRBV29-1 with TRBJ2-1, with a possible D match to TRBD1 (5 bases). The material sequenced was blood. As DNA, the CDR3 is TGCAGCGTTGTTATTCAGGGTCGTAGCTACGAGCAGTTCTTC. This codes for CSVVIQGRSYEQFF.